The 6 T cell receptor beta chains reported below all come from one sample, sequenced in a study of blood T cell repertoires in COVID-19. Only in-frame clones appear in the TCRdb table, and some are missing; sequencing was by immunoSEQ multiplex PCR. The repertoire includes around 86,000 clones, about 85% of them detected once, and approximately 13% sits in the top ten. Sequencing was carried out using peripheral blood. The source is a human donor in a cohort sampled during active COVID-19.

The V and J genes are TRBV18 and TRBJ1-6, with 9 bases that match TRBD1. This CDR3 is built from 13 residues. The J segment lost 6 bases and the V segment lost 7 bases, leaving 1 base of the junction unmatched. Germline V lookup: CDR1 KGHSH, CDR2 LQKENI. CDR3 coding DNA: TGTGCCAGCTTGGGACAGGGTAATTCACCCCTCCACTTT. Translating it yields CASLGQGNSPLHF.

This CDR3 reads CASSLEGLAGVADTQYF. The CDR3 coding sequence is TGTGCCAGCAGCTTGGAAGGACTAGCGGGAGTAGCAGATACGCAGTATTTT. The chain joins TRBV5-5 to TRBJ2-3; 13 bases line up with TRBD2. Per germline, CDR1 SGHKS and CDR2 YYEKEE (reference sequence). The junction had 5 bases not matched to a gene; V was cut back by 0 bases and J by 4 bases. This CDR3 region has 17 residues.

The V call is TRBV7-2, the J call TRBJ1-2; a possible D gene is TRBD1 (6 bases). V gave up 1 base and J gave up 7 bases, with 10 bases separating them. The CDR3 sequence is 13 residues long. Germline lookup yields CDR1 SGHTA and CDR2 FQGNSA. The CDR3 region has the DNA TGTGCCAGCAGCTTAGACAGGGTGGCTGGCTACACCTTC. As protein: CASSLDRVAGYTF.

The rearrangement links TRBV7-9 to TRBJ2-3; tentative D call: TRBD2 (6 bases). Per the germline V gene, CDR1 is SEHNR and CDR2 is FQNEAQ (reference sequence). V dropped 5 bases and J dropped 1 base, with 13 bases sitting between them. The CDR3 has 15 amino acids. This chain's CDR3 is CASSPPGEGTDTQYF. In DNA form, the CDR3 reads TGTGCCAGCAGCCCCCCGGGGGAAGGCACAGATACGCAGTATTTT.

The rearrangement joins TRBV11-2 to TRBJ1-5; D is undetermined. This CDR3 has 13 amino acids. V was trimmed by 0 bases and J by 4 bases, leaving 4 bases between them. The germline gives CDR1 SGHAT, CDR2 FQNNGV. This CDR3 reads CASSLDINQPQHF. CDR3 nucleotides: TGTGCCAGCAGCTTAGATATTAATCAGCCCCAGCATTTT.

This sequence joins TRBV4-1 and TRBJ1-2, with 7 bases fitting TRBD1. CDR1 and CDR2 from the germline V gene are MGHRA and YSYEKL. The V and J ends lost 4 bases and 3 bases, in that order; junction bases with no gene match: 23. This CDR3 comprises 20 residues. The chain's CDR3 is CASSRNPWGEGQRIYYGYTF. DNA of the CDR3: TGCGCCAGCAGCCGAAATCCTTGGGGAGAGGGACAGCGGATTTACTATGGCTACACCTTC.